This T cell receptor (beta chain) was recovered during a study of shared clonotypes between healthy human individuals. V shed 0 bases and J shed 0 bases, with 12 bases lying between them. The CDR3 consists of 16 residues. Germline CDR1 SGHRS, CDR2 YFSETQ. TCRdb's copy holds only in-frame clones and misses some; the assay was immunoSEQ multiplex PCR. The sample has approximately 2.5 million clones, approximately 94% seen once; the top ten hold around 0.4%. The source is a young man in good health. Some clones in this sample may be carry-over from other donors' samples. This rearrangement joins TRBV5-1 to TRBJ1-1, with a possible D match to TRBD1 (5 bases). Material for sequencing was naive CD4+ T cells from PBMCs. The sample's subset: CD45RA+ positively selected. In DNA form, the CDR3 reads TGCGCCAGCAGCTTGGCGACAGCCGTTATGAACACTGAAGCTTTCTTT. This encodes CASSLATAVMNTEAFF. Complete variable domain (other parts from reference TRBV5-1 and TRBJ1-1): KAGVTQTPRYLIKTRGQQVTLSCSPISGHRSVSWYQQTPGQGLQFLFEYFSETQRNKGNFPGRFSGRQFSNSRSEMNVSTLELGDSALYLCASSLATAVMNTEAFFGQGTRLTVV.